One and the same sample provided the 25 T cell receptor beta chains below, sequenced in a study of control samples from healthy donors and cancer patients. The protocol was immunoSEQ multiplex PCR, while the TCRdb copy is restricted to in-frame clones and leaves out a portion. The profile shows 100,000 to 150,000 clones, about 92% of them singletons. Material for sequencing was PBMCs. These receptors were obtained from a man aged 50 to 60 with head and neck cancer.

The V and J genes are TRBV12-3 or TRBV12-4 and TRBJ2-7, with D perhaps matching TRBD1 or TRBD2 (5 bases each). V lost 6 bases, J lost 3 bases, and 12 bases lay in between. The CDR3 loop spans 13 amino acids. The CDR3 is CASSAGTVYEQYF. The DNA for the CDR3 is TGTGCCAGCAGCGCTGGGACCGTCTACGAGCAGTACTTC.

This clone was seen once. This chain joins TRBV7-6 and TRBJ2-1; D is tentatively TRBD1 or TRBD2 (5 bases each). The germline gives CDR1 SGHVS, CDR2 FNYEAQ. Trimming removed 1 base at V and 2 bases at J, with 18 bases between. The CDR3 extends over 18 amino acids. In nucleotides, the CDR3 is TGTGCCAGCAGCTTAGAGGGACGGCGGGTAAGACCCTACAATGAGCAGTTCTTC. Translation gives CASSLEGRRVRPYNEQFF.

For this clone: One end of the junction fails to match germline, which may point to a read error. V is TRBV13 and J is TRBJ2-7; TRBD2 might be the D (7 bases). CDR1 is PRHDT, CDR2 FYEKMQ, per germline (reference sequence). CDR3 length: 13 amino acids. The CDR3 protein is CASSLEGGADTLF. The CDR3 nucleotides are TGTGCCAGCAGCTTAGAGGGGGGGGCCGACACCCTCTTC.

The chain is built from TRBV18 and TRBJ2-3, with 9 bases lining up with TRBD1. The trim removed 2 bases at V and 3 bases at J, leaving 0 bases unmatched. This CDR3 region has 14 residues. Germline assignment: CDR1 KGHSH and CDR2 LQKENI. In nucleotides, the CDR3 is TGTGCCAGCTCACCAGACAGGGGGACAGATACGCAGTATTTT. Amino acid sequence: CASSPDRGTDTQYF.

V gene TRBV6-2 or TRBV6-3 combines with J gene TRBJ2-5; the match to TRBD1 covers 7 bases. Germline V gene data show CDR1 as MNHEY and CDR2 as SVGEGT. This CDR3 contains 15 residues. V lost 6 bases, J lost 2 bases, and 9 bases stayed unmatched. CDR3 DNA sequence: TGTGCCAGCAGCCCCGACAGGGTGTTTCAAGAGACCCAGTACTTC. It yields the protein CASSPDRVFQETQYF.

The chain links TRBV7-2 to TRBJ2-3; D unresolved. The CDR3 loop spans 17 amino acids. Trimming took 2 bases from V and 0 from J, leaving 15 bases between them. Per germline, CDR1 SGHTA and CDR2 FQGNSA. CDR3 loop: CASSLPRNLLSTDTQYF. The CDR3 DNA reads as TGTGCCAGCAGCTTACCCCGGAACCTACTCAGCACAGATACGCAGTATTTT.

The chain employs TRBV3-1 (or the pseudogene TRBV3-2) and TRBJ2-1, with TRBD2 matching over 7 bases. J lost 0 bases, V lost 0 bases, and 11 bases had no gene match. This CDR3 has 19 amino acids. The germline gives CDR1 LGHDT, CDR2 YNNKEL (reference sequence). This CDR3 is CASSQDKVREPPSYNEQFF. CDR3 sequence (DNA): TGTGCCAGCAGCCAAGATAAAGTGCGGGAGCCACCCTCCTACAATGAGCAGTTCTTC.

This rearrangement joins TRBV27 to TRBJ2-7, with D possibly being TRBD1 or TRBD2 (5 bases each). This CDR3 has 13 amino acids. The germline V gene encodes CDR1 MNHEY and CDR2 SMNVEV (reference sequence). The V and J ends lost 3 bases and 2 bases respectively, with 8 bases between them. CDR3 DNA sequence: TGTGCCAGCAGTTTTTGGGGGACCTACGAGCAGTACTTC. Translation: CASSFWGTYEQYF.

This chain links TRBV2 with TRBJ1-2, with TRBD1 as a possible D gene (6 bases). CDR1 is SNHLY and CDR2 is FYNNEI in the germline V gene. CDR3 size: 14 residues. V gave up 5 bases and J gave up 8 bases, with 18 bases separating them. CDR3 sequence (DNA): TGTGCCAGCAGTCCAACATACAGGGCAGGGGGCTACACCTTC. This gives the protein CASSPTYRAGGYTF.

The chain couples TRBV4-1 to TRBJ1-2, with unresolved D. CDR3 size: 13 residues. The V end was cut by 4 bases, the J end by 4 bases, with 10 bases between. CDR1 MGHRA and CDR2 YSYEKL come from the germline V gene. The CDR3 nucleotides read TGCGCCAGCAGCCGCGGGCCCCCCTATGGCTACACCTTC. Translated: CASSRGPPYGYTF.

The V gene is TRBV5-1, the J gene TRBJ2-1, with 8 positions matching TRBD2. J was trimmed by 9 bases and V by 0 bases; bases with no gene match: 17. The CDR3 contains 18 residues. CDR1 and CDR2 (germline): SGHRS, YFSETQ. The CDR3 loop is CASSLAPSREGGNGEQFF. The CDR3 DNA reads TGCGCCAGCAGCTTGGCCCCTTCCCGGGAGGGGGGTAACGGTGAGCAGTTCTTC.

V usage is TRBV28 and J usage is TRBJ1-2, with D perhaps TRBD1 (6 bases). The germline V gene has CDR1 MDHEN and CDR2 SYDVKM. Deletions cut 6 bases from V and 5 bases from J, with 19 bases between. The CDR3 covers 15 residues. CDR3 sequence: CASSADRFYLYGYTF. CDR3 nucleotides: TGTGCCAGCAGCGCCGACAGGTTTTACCTTTATGGCTACACCTTC.

For the CDR3, the DNA is TGTGCCAGCAGCTCTACAGGGTCCCCCGGCCGGGAGCTGTTTTTT. It yields the protein CASSSTGSPGRELFF. The V call is TRBV27, the J call TRBJ2-2, with D perhaps matching TRBD1 (6 bases). The length of the CDR3 is 15 residues. V was pared by 6 bases and J by 9 bases, with 20 bases between. CDR1 is MNHEY and CDR2 is SMNVEV in the germline V gene (reference sequence).

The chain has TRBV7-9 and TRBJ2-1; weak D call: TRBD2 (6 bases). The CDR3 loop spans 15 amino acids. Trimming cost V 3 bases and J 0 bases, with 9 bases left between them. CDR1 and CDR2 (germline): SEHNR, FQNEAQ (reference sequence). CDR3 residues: CASSFGGPSYNEQFF. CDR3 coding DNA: TGTGCCAGCAGCTTCGGGGGACCCTCCTACAATGAGCAGTTCTTC.

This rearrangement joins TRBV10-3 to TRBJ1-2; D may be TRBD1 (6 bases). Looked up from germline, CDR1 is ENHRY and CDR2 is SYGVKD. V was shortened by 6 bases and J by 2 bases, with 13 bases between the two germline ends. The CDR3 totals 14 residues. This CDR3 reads CAIRQGSANYGYTF. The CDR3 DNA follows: TGTGCCATCAGACAGGGAAGTGCGAACTATGGCTACACCTTC.

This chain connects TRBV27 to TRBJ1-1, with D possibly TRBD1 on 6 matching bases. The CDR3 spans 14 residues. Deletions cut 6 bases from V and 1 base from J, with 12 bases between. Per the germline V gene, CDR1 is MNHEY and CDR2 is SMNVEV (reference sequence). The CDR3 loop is CASRKTGSNTEAFF. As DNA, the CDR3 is TGTGCCAGCAGGAAGACAGGATCGAACACTGAAGCTTTCTTT.

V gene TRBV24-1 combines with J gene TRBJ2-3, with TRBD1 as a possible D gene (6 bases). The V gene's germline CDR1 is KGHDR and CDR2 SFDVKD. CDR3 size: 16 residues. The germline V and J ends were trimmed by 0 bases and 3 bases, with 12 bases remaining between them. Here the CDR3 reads CATSDLVQGETDTQYF. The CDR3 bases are TGTGCCACCAGTGATTTGGTACAGGGAGAGACAGATACGCAGTATTTT.

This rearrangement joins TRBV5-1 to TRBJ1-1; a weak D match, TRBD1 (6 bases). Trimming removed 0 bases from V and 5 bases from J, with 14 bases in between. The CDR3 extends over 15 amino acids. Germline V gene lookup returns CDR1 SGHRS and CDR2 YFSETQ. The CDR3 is CASSLATGALTEAFF. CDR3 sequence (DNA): TGCGCCAGCAGCTTGGCGACGGGGGCGCTTACTGAAGCTTTCTTT.

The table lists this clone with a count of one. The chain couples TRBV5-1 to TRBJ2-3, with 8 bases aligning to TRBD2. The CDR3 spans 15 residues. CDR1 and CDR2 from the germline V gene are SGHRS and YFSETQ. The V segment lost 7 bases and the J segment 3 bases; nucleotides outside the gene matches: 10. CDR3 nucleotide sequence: TGCGCCAGCCGCGACGGGGGGGCGTCGACAGATACGCAGTATTTT. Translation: CASRDGGASTDTQYF.

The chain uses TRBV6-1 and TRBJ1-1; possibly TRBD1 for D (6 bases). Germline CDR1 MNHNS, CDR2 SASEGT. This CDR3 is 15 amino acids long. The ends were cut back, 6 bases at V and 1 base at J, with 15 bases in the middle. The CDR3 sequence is CASRTGRGSNTEAFF. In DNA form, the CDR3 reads TGTGCCAGCAGAACCGGAAGGGGGTCGAACACTGAAGCTTTCTTT.

CDR3 bases: TGTGCCAGCAGCTTAATCAGGGGCCGCTACTATGGCTACACCTTC. This encodes CASSLIRGRYYGYTF. The genes are TRBV7-2 and TRBJ1-2, with D maybe TRBD1 (6 bases). CDR3 size: 15 residues. Germline CDR1 SGHTA, CDR2 FQGNSA. The V end was cut by 2 bases, the J end by 3 bases, with 13 bases between.

The chain's CDR3 is CAGGGRENTEAFF. CDR3 nucleotides: TGCGCCGGAGGGGGACGTGAAAACACTGAAGCTTTCTTT. This chain uses TRBV10-1 with TRBJ1-1; possible D gene TRBD1, 6 bases. The length of the CDR3 is 13 residues. Germline V gives CDR1 WNHNN, CDR2 SYGVQD (reference sequence). Trimming removed 11 bases at V and 2 bases at J, with 15 bases between.

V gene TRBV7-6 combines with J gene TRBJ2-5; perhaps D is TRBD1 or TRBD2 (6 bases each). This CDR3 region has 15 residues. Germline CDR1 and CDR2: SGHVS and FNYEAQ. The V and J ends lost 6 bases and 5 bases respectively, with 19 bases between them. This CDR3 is CASRLLGGAGETQYF. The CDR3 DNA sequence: TGTGCCAGCAGACTTTTGGGGGGCGCAGGGGAGACCCAGTACTTC.

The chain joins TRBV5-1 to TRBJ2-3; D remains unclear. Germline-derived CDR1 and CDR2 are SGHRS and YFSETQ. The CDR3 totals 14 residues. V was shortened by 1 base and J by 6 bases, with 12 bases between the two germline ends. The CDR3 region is CASSLPGPQDTQYF. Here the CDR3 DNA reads TGCGCCAGCAGCTTGCCGGGCCCTCAGGATACGCAGTATTTT.

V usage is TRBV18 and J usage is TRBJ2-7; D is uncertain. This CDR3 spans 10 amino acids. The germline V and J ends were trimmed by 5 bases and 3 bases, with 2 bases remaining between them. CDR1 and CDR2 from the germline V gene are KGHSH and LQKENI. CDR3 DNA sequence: TGTGCCAGCTCAGACTACGAGCAGTACTTC. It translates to CASSDYEQYF.